This paragraph covers one T cell receptor (beta chain) sequence. The junction does not match germline at one end; this may be a read error. Germline CDR1 and CDR2: LGHDT and YNNKEL (reference sequence). The CDR3 sequence is 16 residues long. This specimen comes from a study of blood T cell repertoires in COVID-19. Study details: Acute and convalescent COVID-19 specimens originated in the United States, Italy and Spain. The cDNA or gDNA used as material had been derived from T cells, B-cell-depleted T cells, or PBMCs.

Clones were read by immunoSEQ multiplex PCR, and TCRdb kept only the in-frame ones, dropping some. The table includes over 150,000 clones, roughly 87% detected once. This chain uses TRBV3-1 (or the pseudogene TRBV3-2) with TRBJ1-4, with D maybe TRBD1 (5 bases). The TCR was taken from an older woman who had recovered from COVID-19. The sample comprised peripheral blood. Here the CDR3 DNA reads TGTGCCAGCAGGCACGGGAGAACAGGCAACCTGAAAAACCTGTTTTTT. Encoded protein: CASRHGRTGNLKNLFF.